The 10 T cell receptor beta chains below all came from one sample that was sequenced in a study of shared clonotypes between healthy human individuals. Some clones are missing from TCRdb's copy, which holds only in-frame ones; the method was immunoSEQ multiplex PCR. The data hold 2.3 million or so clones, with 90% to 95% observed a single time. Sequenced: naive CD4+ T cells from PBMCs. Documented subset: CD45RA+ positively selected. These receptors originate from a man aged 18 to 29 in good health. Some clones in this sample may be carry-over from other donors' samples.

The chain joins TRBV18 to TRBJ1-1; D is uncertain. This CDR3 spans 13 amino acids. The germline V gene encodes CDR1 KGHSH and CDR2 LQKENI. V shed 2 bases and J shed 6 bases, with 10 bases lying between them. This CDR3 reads CASSPIQVAEAFF. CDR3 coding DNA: TGTGCCAGCTCACCAATCCAGGTCGCTGAAGCTTTCTTT.

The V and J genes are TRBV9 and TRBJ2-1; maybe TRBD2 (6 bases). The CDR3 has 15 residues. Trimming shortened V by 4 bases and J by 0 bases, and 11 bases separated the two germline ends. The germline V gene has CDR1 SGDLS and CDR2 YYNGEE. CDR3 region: CASSLGSGSYNEQFF. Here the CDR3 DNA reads TGTGCCAGCAGCTTAGGTAGCGGCTCCTACAATGAGCAGTTCTTC.

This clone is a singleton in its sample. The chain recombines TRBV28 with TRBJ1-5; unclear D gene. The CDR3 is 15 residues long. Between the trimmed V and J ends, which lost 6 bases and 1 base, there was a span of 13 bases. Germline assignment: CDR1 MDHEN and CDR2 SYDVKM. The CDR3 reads CASSNRHTSNQPQHF. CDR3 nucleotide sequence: TGTGCCAGCAGCAACCGACATACCAGCAATCAGCCCCAGCATTTT.

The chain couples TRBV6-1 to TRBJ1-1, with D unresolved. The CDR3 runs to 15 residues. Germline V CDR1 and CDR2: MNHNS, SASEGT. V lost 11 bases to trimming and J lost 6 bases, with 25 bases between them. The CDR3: CAGHTAGASYSEAFF. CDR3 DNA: TGTGCCGGGCATACGGCGGGCGCGAGTTATTCTGAAGCTTTCTTT.

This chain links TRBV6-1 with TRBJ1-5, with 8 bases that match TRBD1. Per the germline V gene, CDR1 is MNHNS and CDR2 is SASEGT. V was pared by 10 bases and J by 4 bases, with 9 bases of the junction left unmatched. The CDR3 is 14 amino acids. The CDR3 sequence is CATSGQGENQPQHF. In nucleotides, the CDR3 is TGTGCCACCTCTGGACAGGGCGAAAATCAGCCCCAGCATTTT.

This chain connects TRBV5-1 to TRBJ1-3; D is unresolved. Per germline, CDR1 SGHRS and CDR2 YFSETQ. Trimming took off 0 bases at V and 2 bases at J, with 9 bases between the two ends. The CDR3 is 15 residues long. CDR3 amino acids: CASSLEIGTGNTIYF. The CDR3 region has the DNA TGCGCCAGCAGCTTGGAGATTGGGACTGGAAACACCATATATTTT.

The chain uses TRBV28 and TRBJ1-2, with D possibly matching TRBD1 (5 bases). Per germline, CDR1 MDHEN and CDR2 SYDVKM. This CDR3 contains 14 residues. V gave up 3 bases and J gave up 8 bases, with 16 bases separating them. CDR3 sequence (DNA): TGTGCCAGCAGTTTTTTGTCAGGGCGGGGAGGCTACACCTTC. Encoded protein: CASSFLSGRGGYTF.

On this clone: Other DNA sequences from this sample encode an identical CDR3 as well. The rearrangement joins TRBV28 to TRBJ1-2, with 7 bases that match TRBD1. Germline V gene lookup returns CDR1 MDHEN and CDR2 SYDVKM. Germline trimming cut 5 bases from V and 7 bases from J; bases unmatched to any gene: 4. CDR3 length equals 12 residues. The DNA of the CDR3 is TGTGCCAGCAGTACCAGGACAGGTGGCTACACCTTC. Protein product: CASSTRTGGYTF.

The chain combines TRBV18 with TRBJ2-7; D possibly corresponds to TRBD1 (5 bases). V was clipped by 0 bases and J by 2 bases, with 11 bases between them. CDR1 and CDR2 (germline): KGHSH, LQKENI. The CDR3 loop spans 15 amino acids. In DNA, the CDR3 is TGTGCCAGCTCACCACCTTCCAGGGCCCCCTACGAGCAGTACTTC. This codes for CASSPPSRAPYEQYF.

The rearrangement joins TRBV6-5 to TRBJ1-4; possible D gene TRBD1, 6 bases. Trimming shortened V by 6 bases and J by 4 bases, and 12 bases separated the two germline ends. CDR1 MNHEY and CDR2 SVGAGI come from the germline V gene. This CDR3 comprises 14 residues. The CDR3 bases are TGTGCCAGCAGAGACAGGCCTAATAATGAAAAACTGTTTTTT. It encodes CASRDRPNNEKLFF.